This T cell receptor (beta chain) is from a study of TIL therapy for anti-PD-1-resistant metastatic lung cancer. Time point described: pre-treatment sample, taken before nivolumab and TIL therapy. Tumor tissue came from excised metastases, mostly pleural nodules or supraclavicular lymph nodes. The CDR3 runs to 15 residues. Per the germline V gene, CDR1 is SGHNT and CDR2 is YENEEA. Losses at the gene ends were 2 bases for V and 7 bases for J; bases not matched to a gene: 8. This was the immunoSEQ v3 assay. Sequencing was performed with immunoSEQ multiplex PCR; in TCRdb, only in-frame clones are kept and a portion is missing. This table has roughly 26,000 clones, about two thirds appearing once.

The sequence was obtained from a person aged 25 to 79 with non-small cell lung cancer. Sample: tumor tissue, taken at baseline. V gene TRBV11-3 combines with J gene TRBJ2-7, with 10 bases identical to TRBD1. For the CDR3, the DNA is TGTGCCAGCAGCTTATCCGGGACAGGGGAAGGGGAGCAGTACTTC. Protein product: CASSLSGTGEGEQYF.